This T cell receptor (beta chain) was sequenced in a study of vaccination effects on CD4 cells after COVID-19. Notes on the study in general: Late in the post-vaccination period, infection-induced and vaccine-induced clones underwent marked clonal contraction. Convalescent patients were few in the study, and early post-infection timepoints were absent.

Before any sequencing was done, the ViraFEST assay used viral peptide pools to expand antigen-specific CD4+ T cells. Having been cultured for less than 12 days, the cells underwent CD4+ T cell isolation. Recipients of the vaccine had no prior SARS-CoV-2 infection and negative nucleocapsid antibodies. About 1.8 million PBMC were seeded per well and grown in the presence of roughly 10 IU/ml IL-2 and around 11 ug/ml peptides. On day 3 and again on day 7, half the medium was replaced with IL-2 medium. V trimming: 3 bases; J trimming: 2 bases; junction bases outside the gene matches: 12. The CDR3 runs 17 residues. CDR1 is SEHNR, CDR2 FQNEAQ, per germline (reference sequence). Sequenced by immunoSEQ multiplex PCR; TCRdb stores in-frame clones only, minus some. The sample yields tens of thousands of clones, under 85% seen once. This clone appeared once. Its antigen is not known.

The sequencing used CD4+ T cells from PBMCs cultured with HCoV-NL63 spike peptides, collected before COVID-19 vaccination. The J gene is TRBJ1-2, the V gene TRBV7-9, with 7 bases fitting TRBD1. The receptor's source is a human donor who received a COVID-19 vaccine. The CDR3 protein is CASSFRTYAGGNYGYTF. CDR3 DNA sequence: TGTGCCAGCAGCTTTCGTACGTATGCAGGGGGAAACTATGGCTACACCTTC. The whole variable domain, filled in from reference TRBV7-9 and TRBJ1-2, reads DTGVSQNPRHKITKRGQNVTFRCDPISEHNRLYWYRQTLGQGPEFLTYFQNEAQLEKSRLLSDRFSAERPKGSFSTLEIQRTEQGDSAMYLCASSFRTYAGGNYGYTFGSGTRLTVV.